Presented here are 10 T cell receptor beta chains from one specimen sequenced in a study of cytomegalovirus exposure and HLA in healthy donors. The PCR made use of 60 Vbeta and 13 Jbeta primers. Repertoires were generated with immunoSEQ multiplex PCR, while TCRdb's copy carries only in-frame clones and drops some. Among around 140,000 clones listed, 76% were seen once. Sequencing used PBMCs. These TCRs come from a female donor in good health and CMV-seropositive.

The V and J genes are TRBV27 and TRBJ2-2; tentative D call: TRBD1 (5 bases). The CDR3 consists of 14 residues. V lost 5 bases and J 1 base, leaving 8 bases between the germline ends. The germline V gene has CDR1 MNHEY and CDR2 SMNVEV (reference sequence). Written as DNA, the CDR3 is TGTGCCAGCAGTCTGCAGGGGAACACCGGGGAGCTGTTTTTT. Translated, it gives CASSLQGNTGELFF.

The chain joins TRBV11-3 to TRBJ2-1; D gene unclear. This CDR3 spans 13 amino acids. Germline assignment: CDR1 SGHNT and CDR2 YENEEA. V shed 1 base and J shed 9 bases, with 10 bases lying between them. In nucleotides, the CDR3 is TGTGCCAGCAGCTTAGTTCCTGGCGGTGAGCAGTTCTTC. Protein: CASSLVPGGEQFF.

The rearrangement joins TRBV2 to TRBJ2-7, with 14 bases fitting TRBD2. The junction had 4 bases not matched to a gene; V was cut back by 6 bases and J by 6 bases. The CDR3 covers 14 residues. CDR1 and CDR2 from the germline V gene are SNHLY and FYNNEI. The CDR3 protein is CASRKGTSGGEQYF. For the CDR3, the DNA is TGTGCCAGCAGGAAGGGGACTAGCGGGGGCGAGCAGTACTTC.

The table lists this clone with a few counts. The genes are TRBV4-1 and TRBJ2-4, with 8 bases lining up with TRBD1. Germline CDR1 reads MGHRA; CDR2 reads YSYEKL. This CDR3 contains 15 residues. The junction had 7 bases not matched to a gene; V was cut back by 6 bases and J by 3 bases. The CDR3 sequence is CASRRVTGVKNIQYF. CDR3 nucleotides: TGCGCCAGCAGGCGTGTGACAGGGGTCAAAAACATTCAGTACTTC.

The chain uses TRBV2 and TRBJ2-1, with 10 bases lining up with TRBD2. This CDR3 spans 14 amino acids. Per germline, CDR1 SNHLY and CDR2 FYNNEI. J lost 3 bases, V lost 6 bases, and 2 bases had no gene match. DNA for the CDR3: TGTGCCAGCAGGTGGACTAGCGGCTACAATGAGCAGTTCTTC. It encodes CASRWTSGYNEQFF.

V is TRBV11-2 and J is TRBJ2-3, with D perhaps TRBD1 (5 bases). V was shortened by 9 bases and J by 3 bases, with 25 bases between the two germline ends. The CDR3 covers 17 residues. Germline CDR1 SGHAT, CDR2 FQNNGV. The CDR3 reads CASSKVRAAGFTDTQYF. In DNA form, the CDR3 reads TGTGCCAGTTCGAAAGTAAGGGCGGCAGGGTTTACAGATACGCAGTATTTT.

The chain is built from TRBV4-2 and TRBJ2-3, with 8 bases that match TRBD1. Per the germline V gene, CDR1 is LGHNA and CDR2 is YNFKEQ. Trimming removed 4 bases from V and 5 bases from J; junction bases left unmatched: 8. The CDR3 runs 15 residues. The CDR3 spells CASSLRQGLGDTQYF. CDR3 bases: TGTGCCAGCAGCCTACGACAGGGGTTGGGAGATACGCAGTATTTT.

The V call is TRBV7-9, the J call TRBJ2-7, with a weak D call TRBD2 (5 bases). V dropped 6 bases and J dropped 0 bases, with 15 bases sitting between them. CDR3 length: 15 residues. CDR1 is SEHNR, CDR2 FQNEAQ, per germline (reference sequence). In nucleotides, the CDR3 is TGTGCCAGCAGTTCCGGACGGGAAAGCTCCTACGAGCAGTACTTC. The encoded protein is CASSSGRESSYEQYF.

The rearrangement links TRBV21-1 to TRBJ1-3. TRBV21-1 is recorded as a pseudogene. The CDR3 consists of 18 residues. For the CDR3, the DNA is TGTGCCAGCCCGGTAAAAAAAGCCCCCTTTAGCTCTGGAAACACCATATATTTT. It codes for CASPVKKAPFSSGNTIYF.

This sequence joins TRBV6-5 and TRBJ1-1, with unresolved D. V was pared by 2 bases and J by 6 bases, with 10 bases between. Germline lookup yields CDR1 MNHEY and CDR2 SVGAGI. The CDR3 consists of 13 residues. The CDR3 loop reads CASSYDGRAEAFF. For the CDR3, the DNA is TGTGCCAGCAGTTACGATGGGAGGGCTGAAGCTTTCTTT.